The present T cell receptor (beta chain) was sequenced within a study of blood T cell repertoires in COVID-19. Looking at the study overall: The origin of the acute and convalescent COVID-19 samples was the United States, Italy and Spain. PBMCs, B-cell-depleted T cells, or T cells were the source of the cDNA or gDNA that made up the material.

One Seattle source followed patients from active infection through their disease course. In the original analysis: Amplification of reference gene primers provided the estimated nucleated cell counts. Measured with immunoSEQ multiplex PCR; TCRdb has only the in-frame clones, and not every one. For V, J and clone size, that table is used; D and trimming come from the DNA. The sample includes fewer than 250,000 clones, around nine tenths of them seen just once. Losses at the gene ends were 5 bases for V and 6 bases for J; bases not matched to a gene: 7. This CDR3 is 16 amino acids long. Germline CDR1 is ENHRY and CDR2 is SYGVKD.

V gene TRBV10-3 combines with J gene TRBJ2-1; 13 bases are shared with TRBD2. The sequence was obtained from a man aged 25-45 years with COVID-19, enrolled during active disease. The sample comprised peripheral blood. The CDR3 here is CAISPSTSGGFNEQFF. Here the CDR3 DNA reads TGTGCCATCAGTCCCTCGACTAGCGGGGGGTTCAATGAGCAGTTCTTC.